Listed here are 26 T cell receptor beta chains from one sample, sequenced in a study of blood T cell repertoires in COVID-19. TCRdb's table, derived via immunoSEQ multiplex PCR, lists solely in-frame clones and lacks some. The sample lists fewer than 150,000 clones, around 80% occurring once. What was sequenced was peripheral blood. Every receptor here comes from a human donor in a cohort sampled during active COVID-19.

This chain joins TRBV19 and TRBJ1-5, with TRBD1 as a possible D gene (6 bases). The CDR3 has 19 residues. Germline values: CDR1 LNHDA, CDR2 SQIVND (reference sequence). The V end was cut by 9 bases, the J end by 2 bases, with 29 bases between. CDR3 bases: TGTGCCAGCCAGAAGTGGGGGGGCCTAGCTCTAATGGGCAATCAGCCCCAGCATTTT. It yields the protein CASQKWGGLALMGNQPQHF.

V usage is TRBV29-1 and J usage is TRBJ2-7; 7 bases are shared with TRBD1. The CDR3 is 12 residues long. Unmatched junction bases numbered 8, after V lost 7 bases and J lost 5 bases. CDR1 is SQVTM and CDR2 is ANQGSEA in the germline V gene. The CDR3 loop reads CSATGSWHEQYF. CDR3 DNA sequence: TGCAGCGCGACAGGGTCGTGGCACGAGCAGTACTTC.

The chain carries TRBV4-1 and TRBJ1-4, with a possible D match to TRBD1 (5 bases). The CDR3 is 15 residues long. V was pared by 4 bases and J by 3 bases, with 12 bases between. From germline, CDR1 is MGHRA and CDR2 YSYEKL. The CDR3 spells CASSPRTRPNEKLFF. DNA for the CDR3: TGCGCCAGCAGCCCTAGGACAAGGCCTAATGAAAAACTGTTTTTT.

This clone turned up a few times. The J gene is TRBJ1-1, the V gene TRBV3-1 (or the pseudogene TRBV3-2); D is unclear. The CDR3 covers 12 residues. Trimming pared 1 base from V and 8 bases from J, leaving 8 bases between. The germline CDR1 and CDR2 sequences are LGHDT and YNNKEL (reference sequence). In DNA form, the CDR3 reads TGTGCCAGCAGCCAAGTTTTGTCGGAAGCTTTCTTT. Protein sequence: CASSQVLSEAFF.

The CDR3 sequence is CATLYPGGDEQYF. CDR3 coding DNA: TGTGCCACCCTCTATCCGGGGGGGGACGAGCAGTACTTC. This chain connects TRBV28 to TRBJ2-7; 8 bases match TRBD2. The ends lost 10 bases at V and 5 bases at J; junction bases unmatched: 10. The germline V gene has CDR1 MDHEN and CDR2 SYDVKM. The CDR3 consists of 13 residues.

Written as DNA, the CDR3 is TGCGCCAGCAGCTTGGGCACAGTGGCGTCCTACGAGCAGTACTTC. This codes for CASSLGTVASYEQYF. V and J are TRBV5-1 and TRBJ2-7; D is uncertain. The CDR3 is 15 amino acids. The germline V and J ends were trimmed by 0 bases and 1 base, with 11 bases remaining between them. Per germline, CDR1 SGHRS and CDR2 YFSETQ.

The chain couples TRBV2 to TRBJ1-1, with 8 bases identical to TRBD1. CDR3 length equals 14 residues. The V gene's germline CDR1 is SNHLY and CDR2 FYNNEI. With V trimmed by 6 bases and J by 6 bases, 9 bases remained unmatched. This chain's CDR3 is CASSDRTGRSEAFF. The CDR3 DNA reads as TGTGCCAGCAGCGACCGGACAGGGAGATCTGAAGCTTTCTTT.

CDR3 sequence reads: CATSDAGGGVYSPLHF. DNA for the CDR3: TGTGCCACCAGTGACGCTGGGGGGGGCGTTTATTCACCCCTCCACTTT. This rearrangement joins TRBV24-1 to TRBJ1-6; possibly TRBD1 for D (6 bases). The CDR3 totals 16 residues. Trimming took 4 bases from V and 8 from J, leaving 17 bases between them. CDR1 is KGHDR, CDR2 SFDVKD, per germline.

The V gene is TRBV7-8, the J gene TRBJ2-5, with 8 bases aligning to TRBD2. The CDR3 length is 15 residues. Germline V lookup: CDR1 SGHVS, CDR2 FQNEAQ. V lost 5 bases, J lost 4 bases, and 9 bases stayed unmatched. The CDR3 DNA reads TGTGCCAGCAGCCCCCCCGGGACTAGAGGAGAGACCCAGTACTTC. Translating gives CASSPPGTRGETQYF. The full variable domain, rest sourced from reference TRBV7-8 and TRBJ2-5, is GAGVSQSPRYKVAKRGQDVALRCDPISGHVSLFWYQQALGQGPEFLTYFQNEAQLDKSGLPSDRFFAERPEGSVSTLKIQRTQQEDSAVYLCASSPPGTRGETQYFGPGTRLLVL.

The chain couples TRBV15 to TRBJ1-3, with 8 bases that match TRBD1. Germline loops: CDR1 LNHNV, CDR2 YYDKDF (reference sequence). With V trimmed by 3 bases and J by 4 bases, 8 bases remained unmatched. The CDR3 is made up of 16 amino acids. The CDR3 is CATSRARDRIGNTIYF. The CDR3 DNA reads TGTGCCACCAGCAGGGCAAGGGACAGGATCGGAAACACCATATATTTT.

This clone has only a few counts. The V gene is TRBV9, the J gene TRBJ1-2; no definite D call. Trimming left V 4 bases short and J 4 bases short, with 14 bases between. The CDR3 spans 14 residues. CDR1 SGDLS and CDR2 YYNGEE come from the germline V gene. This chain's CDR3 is CASSLGGRLYGYTF. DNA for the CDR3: TGTGCCAGCAGCCTAGGTGGCAGGCTCTATGGCTACACCTTC.

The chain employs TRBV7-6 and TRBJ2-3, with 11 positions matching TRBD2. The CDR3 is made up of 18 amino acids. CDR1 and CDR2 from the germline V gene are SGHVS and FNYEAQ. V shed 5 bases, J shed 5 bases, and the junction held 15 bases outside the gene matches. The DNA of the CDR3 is TGTGCCAGCAGCGGAGCGAACGTAGCGGGGGGGCCGGGAGATACGCAGTATTTT. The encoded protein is CASSGANVAGGPGDTQYF. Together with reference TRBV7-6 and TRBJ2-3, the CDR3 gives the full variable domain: GAGVSQSPRYKVTKRGQDVALRCDPISGHVSLYWYRQALGQGPEFLTYFNYEAQQDKSGLPNDRFSAERPEGSISTLTIQRTEQRDSAMYRCASSGANVAGGPGDTQYFGPGTRLTVL.

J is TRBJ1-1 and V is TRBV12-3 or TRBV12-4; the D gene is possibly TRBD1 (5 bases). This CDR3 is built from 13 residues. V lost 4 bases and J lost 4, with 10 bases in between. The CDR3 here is CASSSSRATEAFF. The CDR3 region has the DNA TGTGCCAGCAGTTCATCCAGGGCCACTGAAGCTTTCTTT.

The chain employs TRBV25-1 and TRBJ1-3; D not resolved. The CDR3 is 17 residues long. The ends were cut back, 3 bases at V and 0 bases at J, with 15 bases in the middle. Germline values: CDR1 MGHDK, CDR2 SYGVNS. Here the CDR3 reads CASSDPIGGLSGNTIYF. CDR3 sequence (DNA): TGTGCCAGCAGTGACCCGATAGGAGGCCTCTCTGGAAACACCATATATTTT.

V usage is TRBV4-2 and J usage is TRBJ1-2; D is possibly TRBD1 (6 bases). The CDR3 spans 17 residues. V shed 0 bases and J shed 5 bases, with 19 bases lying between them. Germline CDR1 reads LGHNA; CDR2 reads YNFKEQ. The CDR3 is CASSQEVNRVYYYGYTF. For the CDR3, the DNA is TGTGCCAGCAGCCAAGAAGTGAACAGGGTGTATTATTATGGCTACACCTTC.

The chain's CDR3 is CASSEQGRGPYEQYF. The CDR3 nucleotides read TGTGCCAGCAGTGAACAGGGGAGGGGACCCTACGAGCAGTACTTC. This sequence joins TRBV6-1 and TRBJ2-7, with D tentatively TRBD2 (7 bases). CDR1 MNHNS and CDR2 SASEGT come from the germline V gene. V lost 2 bases and J 2 bases, leaving 13 bases between the germline ends. This CDR3 spans 15 amino acids.

The CDR3 bases are TGTGCCAGTAGTATAGATGAGCGGGGGGGGCAGTTCTTC. The encoded protein is CASSIDERGGQFF. The rearrangement joins TRBV19 to TRBJ2-1; 10 bases are shared with TRBD2. The CDR3 loop spans 13 amino acids. With V trimmed by 0 bases and J by 12 bases, 2 bases remained unmatched. Per the germline V gene, CDR1 is LNHDA and CDR2 is SQIVND (reference sequence). Supplemented by reference TRBV19 and TRBJ2-1, the full variable domain reads DGGITQSPKYLFRKEGQNVTLSCEQNLNHDAMYWYRQDPGQGLRLIYYSQIVNDFQKGDIAEGYSVSREKKESFPLTVTSAQKNPTAFYLCASSIDERGGQFFGPGTRLTVL.

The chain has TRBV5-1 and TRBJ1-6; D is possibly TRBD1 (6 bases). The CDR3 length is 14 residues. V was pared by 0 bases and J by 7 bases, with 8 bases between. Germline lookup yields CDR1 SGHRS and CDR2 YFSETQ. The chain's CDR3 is CASSLDRANSPLHF. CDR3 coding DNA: TGCGCCAGCAGCTTGGACAGGGCAAATTCACCCCTCCACTTT.

The CDR3 loop reads CASSLVGTHHYEQYF. The CDR3 DNA reads TGCGCCAGCAGCTTGGTTGGGACACACCACTACGAGCAGTACTTC. The V and J genes are TRBV5-1 and TRBJ2-7; a weak D match, TRBD1 (6 bases). CDR1 is SGHRS, CDR2 YFSETQ, per germline. V lost 0 bases to trimming and J lost 3 bases, with 13 bases between them. The CDR3 runs to 15 residues.

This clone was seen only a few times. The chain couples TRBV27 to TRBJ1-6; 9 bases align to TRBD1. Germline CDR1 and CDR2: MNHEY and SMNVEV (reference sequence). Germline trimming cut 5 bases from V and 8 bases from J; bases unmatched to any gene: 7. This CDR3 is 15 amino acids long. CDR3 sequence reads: CASSPSGQGYSPLHF. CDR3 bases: TGTGCCAGCAGTCCCTCGGGACAGGGATATTCACCCCTCCACTTT.

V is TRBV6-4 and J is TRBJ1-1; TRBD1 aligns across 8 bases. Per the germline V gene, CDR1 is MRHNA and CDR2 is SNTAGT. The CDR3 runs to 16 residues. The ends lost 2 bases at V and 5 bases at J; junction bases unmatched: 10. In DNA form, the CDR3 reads TGTGCCAGCAGTGACAGGCCCCAGGGGGCGCGGACTGAAGCTTTCTTT. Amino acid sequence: CASSDRPQGARTEAFF.

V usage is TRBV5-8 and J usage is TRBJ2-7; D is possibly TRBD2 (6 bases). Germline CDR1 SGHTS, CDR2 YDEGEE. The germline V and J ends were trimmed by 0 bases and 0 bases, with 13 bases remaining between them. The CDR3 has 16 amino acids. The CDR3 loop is CASSLGGGLTSYEQYF. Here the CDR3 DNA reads TGTGCCAGCAGCTTGGGTGGAGGACTAACCTCCTACGAGCAGTACTTC.

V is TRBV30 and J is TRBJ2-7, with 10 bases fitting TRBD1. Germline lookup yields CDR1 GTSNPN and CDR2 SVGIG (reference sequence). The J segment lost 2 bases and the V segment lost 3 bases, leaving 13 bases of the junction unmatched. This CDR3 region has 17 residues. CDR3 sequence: CAWRPGQGRTSAYEQYF. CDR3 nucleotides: TGTGCCTGGAGGCCGGGACAGGGGCGCACCTCTGCCTACGAGCAGTACTTC.

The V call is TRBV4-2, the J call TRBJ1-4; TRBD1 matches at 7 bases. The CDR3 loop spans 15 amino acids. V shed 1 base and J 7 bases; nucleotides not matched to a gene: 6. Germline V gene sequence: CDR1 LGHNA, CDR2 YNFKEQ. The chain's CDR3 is CASSQGNRGGEKLFF. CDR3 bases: TGTGCCAGCAGCCAAGGGAACAGGGGCGGTGAAAAACTGTTTTTT.

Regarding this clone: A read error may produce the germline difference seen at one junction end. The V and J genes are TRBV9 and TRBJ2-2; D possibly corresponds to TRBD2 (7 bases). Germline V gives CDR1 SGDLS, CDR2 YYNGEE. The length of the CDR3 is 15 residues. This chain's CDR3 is CARSVTGAGAGELFF. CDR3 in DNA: TGTGCCCGCAGCGTAACGGGGGCGGGGGCCGGGGAGCTGTTTTTT.

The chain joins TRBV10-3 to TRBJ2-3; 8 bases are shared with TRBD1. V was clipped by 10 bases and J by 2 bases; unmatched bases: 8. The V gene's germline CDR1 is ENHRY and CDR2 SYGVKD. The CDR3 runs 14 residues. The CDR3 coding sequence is TGTGCCACCGGACAGGGTCTGGACACAGATACGCAGTATTTT. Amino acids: CATGQGLDTDTQYF.